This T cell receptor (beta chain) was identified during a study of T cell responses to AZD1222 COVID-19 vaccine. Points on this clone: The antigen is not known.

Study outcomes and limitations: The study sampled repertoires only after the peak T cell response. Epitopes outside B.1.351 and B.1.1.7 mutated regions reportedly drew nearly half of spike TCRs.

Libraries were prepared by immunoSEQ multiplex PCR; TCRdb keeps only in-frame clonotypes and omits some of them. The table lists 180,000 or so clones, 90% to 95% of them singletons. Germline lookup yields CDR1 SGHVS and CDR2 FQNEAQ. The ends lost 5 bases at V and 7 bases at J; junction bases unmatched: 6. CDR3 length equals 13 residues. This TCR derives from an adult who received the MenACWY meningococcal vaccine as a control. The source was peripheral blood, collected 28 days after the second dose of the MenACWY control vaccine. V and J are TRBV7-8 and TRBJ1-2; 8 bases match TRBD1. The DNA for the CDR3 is TGTGCCAGCAGCCAACAGGGGGTTGGTGGCTACACCTTC. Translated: CASSQQGVGGYTF. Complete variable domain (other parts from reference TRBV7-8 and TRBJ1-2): GAGVSQSPRYKVAKRGQDVALRCDPISGHVSLFWYQQALGQGPEFLTYFQNEAQLDKSGLPSDRFFAERPEGSVSTLKIQRTQQEDSAVYLCASSQQGVGGYTFGSGTRLTVV.